The present entry profiles one T cell receptor beta chain with its context. Its antigen is unknown. The sample is drawn from a study of cytomegalovirus exposure and HLA in healthy donors. General study results and limits: In an earlier analysis, in fewer than 700 donors, most V segments appeared productive either ~87% or ~30% of the time. The investigators catalogued 160 or so TCR beta chains as cytomegalovirus-associated. TRBV6-2, TRBV6-3 and some other V segments were unresolvable in 87-base-pair reads. Three CMV-associated chains were confirmed in vitro to be specific for CMV antigens.

Primers for the PCR totalled 60 Vbeta and 13 Jbeta. Data came from immunoSEQ multiplex PCR; TCRdb stores just in-frame clones and leaves some out. Of approximately 160,000 clones in the sample, 81% were seen once. V lost 0 bases, J lost 5 bases, and 14 bases lay in between. Germline loops: CDR1 SGHRS, CDR2 YFSETQ. The CDR3 runs 15 residues. The chain has TRBV5-1 and TRBJ1-1; D is perhaps TRBD1 (5 bases). Sequenced sample: PBMCs. The TCR was taken from a man aged 45-60 years in good health and CMV-seropositive. CDR3 DNA: TGCGCCAGCAGCTTGGAGGGTGGGGGGAAGACTGAAGCTTTCTTT. This gives the protein CASSLEGGGKTEAFF.